A selection of T cell receptor beta chains follows, all from one sample in a study of T cells after yellow fever vaccination. Using its own MiXCR run on the 5' RACE reads, TCRdb lists one record per CDR3 protein. The sample includes about 340,000 distinct CDR3 sequences, 4% of them seen just once. The sample consisted of PBMCs, taken 5 days after the yellow fever booster vaccination. Source of these receptors: a man between 18 and 29 years old who received the YFV17D yellow fever vaccine. CDR3s include the opening cysteine and the closing phenylalanine or tryptophan. The D gene is left open where the match is weak. Rows give clone size only sometimes, using once, few, many, or a class for an expanded clone.

>few|TRBV18|TRBD1|TRBJ1-6
TGTGCCAGCTCACTCTGGGACAGGTATAATTCACCCCTCCACTTT
CASSLWDRYNSPLHF
>-|TRBV5-4|TRBD2|TRBJ2-5
TGTGCCAGCAGCCGGGGACTACCCGAGGAAACCCAGTACTTC
CASSRGLPEETQYF
>few|TRBV20-1|TRBD2|TRBJ2-3
TGCAGTGCTAGGGGAGCTAGCGGGGGTATTCTCTCGGGGGATACGCAGTATTTT
CSARGASGGILSGDTQYF
>many|TRBV6-6|TRBD1|TRBJ2-1
TGTGCCAGCAGCTCGGGACAGGCCTACAATGAGCAGTTCTTC
CASSSGQAYNEQFF
>many|TRBV29-1|-|TRBJ2-3
TGCAGCGTTGACGCCGTCGGGGGCACAGATACGCAGTATTTT
CSVDAVGGTDTQYF
>many|TRBV5-6|-|TRBJ2-5
TGTGCCAGCAGCCGAAGATCGTTGGGAGGAGAGACCCAGTACTTC
CASSRRSLGGETQYF
>-|TRBV28|TRBD2|TRBJ2-3
TGTGCCAGCAGTTTCGGGACTAGAGAAACAGATACGCAGTATTTT
CASSFGTRETDTQYF
>many|TRBV7-2|-|TRBJ1-3
TGTGCCAGCAGCTTAGCGGTCGGGGCGGGTGGAAACACCATATATTTT
CASSLAVGAGGNTIYF
>few|TRBV12-3/TRBV12-4|TRBD1|TRBJ2-2
TGTGCCAGCCGACTGCCCGGGACAGGGCCCACCGGGGAGCTGTTTTTT
CASRLPGTGPTGELFF
>few|TRBV20-1|-|TRBJ2-7
TGCAGTGCTGGAGGGAGTTCCTACGAGCAGTACTTC
CSAGGSSYEQYF
>-|TRBV4-1|TRBD1|TRBJ1-5
TGCGCCAGCAGCCCAGGGGGATGGGGCAATCAGCCCCAGCATTTT
CASSPGGWGNQPQHF
>many|TRBV27|TRBD1|TRBJ1-6
TGTGCCAGCAGTAGGGGACAGGGAGGTTCACCCCTCCACTTT
CASSRGQGGSPLHF
>-|TRBV6-5|-|TRBJ1-6
TGTGCCAGCAGCGAAGTCCCCACAGGGTACAATTCACCCCTCCACTTT
CASSEVPTGYNSPLHF
>many|TRBV7-9|-|TRBJ1-2
TGTGCCAGCAGCTTGGGGGAGTTAGGTGGCTACACCTTC
CASSLGELGGYTF
>few|TRBV6-1|TRBD1|TRBJ2-1
TGTGCCAGCTCGATAATCAGGGGGAATGAGCAGTTCTTC
CASSIIRGNEQFF
>few|TRBV5-1|-|TRBJ2-1
TGCGCCAGCAGCTTGCTCGTCGGGAATTCTTACAATGAGCAGTTCTTC
CASSLLVGNSYNEQFF
>many|TRBV3-1|-|TRBJ1-5
TGTGCCAGCAGCCTTCAGGGAGGGGAGCAGCCCCAGCATTTT
CASSLQGGEQPQHF
>few|TRBV12-3/TRBV12-4|-|TRBJ1-5
TGTGCCAGCAGTTCGACCCTCAGCAATCAGCCCCAGCATTTT
CASSSTLSNQPQHF
>-|TRBV6-5|-|TRBJ2-3
TGTGCCAGCAGTTACTCGAGGGGGGGAATAGATACGCAGTATTTT
CASSYSRGGIDTQYF
>many|TRBV4-3|-|TRBJ2-5
TGCGCCAGCAGCCAAGAGGGGACCCAGGGGGGGGAGACCCAGTACTTC
CASSQEGTQGGETQYF
>many|TRBV7-2|TRBD2|TRBJ2-5
TGTGCCAGCAGCCCGGGACTAACCCAAGAGACCCAGTACTTC
CASSPGLTQETQYF
>few|TRBV12-3/TRBV12-4|-|TRBJ1-2
TGTGCCAGCAGCCCCTCTGGGGCCTATGGCTACACCTTC
CASSPSGAYGYTF
>many|TRBV5-1|TRBD2|TRBJ2-3
TGCGCCAGCAGCCCAGCGGGGCTTGGAAACACAGATACGCAGTATTTT
CASSPAGLGNTDTQYF
>-|TRBV5-4|TRBD1|TRBJ1-1
TGTGCCAGCAGGCGGGACAGGGCGAACACTGAAGCTTTCTTT
CASRRDRANTEAFF
>many|TRBV3-1|-|TRBJ2-2
TGTGCCAGCAGCCAAGGTCTCGGGGGGCGGACCGGGGAGCTGTTTTTT
CASSQGLGGRTGELFF
>many|TRBV7-9|-|TRBJ1-1
TGTGCCAGCAGCTGGAGGGACTCGGGGGTGAACACTGAAGCTTTCTTT
CASSWRDSGVNTEAFF
>many|TRBV9|-|TRBJ2-4
TGTGCCAGCAGCGCCCTTGAAAACATTCAGTACTTC
CASSALENIQYF
>-|TRBV10-1|-|TRBJ2-3
TGCGCCAGCAGTGGGGGTTCCAGGTCCGATACGCAGTATTTT
CASSGGSRSDTQYF
>few|TRBV19|-|TRBJ2-2
TGTGCCAGTAGTACCACCCTGGGCGGGGAGCTGTTTTTT
CASSTTLGGELFF
>few|TRBV7-9|-|TRBJ2-7
TGTGCCAGCAGCTTAGAACTGAGGGCCTACGAGCAGTACTTC
CASSLELRAYEQYF
>-|TRBV7-6|TRBD1|TRBJ2-7
TGTGCCAGCAGCCTCCGGGACAGGTTCTACGAGCAGTACTTC
CASSLRDRFYEQYF
>few|TRBV20-1|-|TRBJ1-5
TGCAGTATCTGGGGTCGGGCCCAGCATTTT
CSIWGRAQHF
>many|TRBV6-5|TRBD2|TRBJ2-3
TGTGCCAGCAGTCGTCCCCTGGGAGCGGGGGGCACAGATACGCAGTATTTT
CASSRPLGAGGTDTQYF
>-|TRBV15|-|TRBJ1-5
TGTGCCACCACCCCGGACTTGGGGGGGGTTCAGCCCCAGCATTTT
CATTPDLGGVQPQHF
>-|TRBV14|-|TRBJ1-6
TGTGCCAGCAGCCCTTTGGACGGTTATAATTCACCCCTCCACTTT
CASSPLDGYNSPLHF
>-|TRBV2|TRBD1|TRBJ1-5
TGTGCCAGCAGTGTGACCCGACAGGGACTTCAGCCCCAGCATTTT
CASSVTRQGLQPQHF
>few|TRBV4-3|-|TRBJ1-5
TGCGCCAGCAGCCAAGTCGTAGGGGGGGTAAATCAGCCCCAGCATTTT
CASSQVVGGVNQPQHF
>-|TRBV3-1|-|TRBJ1-2
TGTGCCAGCAGCCAAGGGACACGACGCGGCTACACCTTC
CASSQGTRRGYTF
>many|TRBV7-2|-|TRBJ2-7
TGTGCCAGCAGCCCGCAAGTGGCCCAGGGCCCAGGCGAGCAGTACTTC
CASSPQVAQGPGEQYF
>many|TRBV7-2|-|TRBJ2-5
TGTGCCAGCAGCTTGCGACAAGAGACCCAGTACTTC
CASSLRQETQYF
>few|TRBV4-2|-|TRBJ2-3
TGTGCCAGCAGCCAAGATGTTACGGGGCCAGATACGCAGTATTTT
CASSQDVTGPDTQYF
>-|TRBV12-3/TRBV12-4|-|TRBJ1-3
TGTGCCAGCAGACCGGGGGGAAACACCATATATTTT
CASRPGGNTIYF
>many|TRBV5-5|TRBD1|TRBJ2-3
TGTGCCAGCAGCTTGGGACAGGGGGGAAGCACAGATACGCAGTATTTT
CASSLGQGGSTDTQYF
>many|TRBV6-5|TRBD2|TRBJ2-1
TGTGCCAGCAGCCTAACCGGGACTAGCGGGATATCGGGCAATGAGCAGTTCTTC
CASSLTGTSGISGNEQFF
>few|TRBV9|-|TRBJ2-2
TGTGCCAGCAGCCCACGTTTGAGGGCCGACACCGGGGAGCTGTTTTTT
CASSPRLRADTGELFF
>many|TRBV6-5|TRBD2|TRBJ2-3
TGTGCCAGCAGTTACTCAACTAGCGGGGGGGATTGGTGGTATGGAGATACGCAGTATTTT
CASSYSTSGGDWWYGDTQYF
>-|TRBV6-5|-|TRBJ1-1
TGTGCCAGCAGTTACGGGATAAACACTGAAGCTTTCTTT
CASSYGINTEAFF
>many|TRBV28|TRBD1|TRBJ2-3
TGTGCCAGCAGCCCGACAGGGGAGAGCACAGATACGCAGTATTTT
CASSPTGESTDTQYF
>many|TRBV20-1|TRBD2|TRBJ2-1
TGCAGTGCCCTGACTAGCGGGGCCTACAATGAGCAGTTCTTC
CSALTSGAYNEQFF
>-|TRBV10-3|-|TRBJ1-6
TGTGCCATCAGTGAACGAGGGAAGTCCTCACCCCTCCACTTT
CAISERGKSSPLHF